The rows below give T cell receptor beta chains drawn from one sample of a study of siplizumab effects on memory and regulatory T cells. Repertoires were generated with immunoSEQ multiplex PCR, while TCRdb's copy carries only in-frame clones and drops some. In the table there are about 100,000 clones, 94% of which are singletons. Sequencing was performed on Tregs sorted from blood. The receptors come from a human donor in good health. The CDR3 runs from the conserved cysteine through the conserved F or W. The D gene is left open where the match is weak. Rows may omit the clone size; those that give it use once, few, many or a size class.

-	TRBV2	TRBJ2-5	-	CASRLNRADSKTQYF	TGTGCCAGCAGGCTAAACAGGGCGGATTCGAAGACCCAGTACTTC
-	TRBV6-1	TRBJ1-5	-	CASSGWGKGLWPQHF	TGTGCCAGCAGTGGGTGGGGGAAGGGTTTATGGCCCCAGCATTTT
-	TRBV2	TRBJ2-5	-	CASGGLPGTQYF	TGTGCCAGCGGGGGCCTCCCTGGGACCCAGTACTTC
-	TRBV5-1	TRBJ2-7	-	CASSLVGDSTNEQYF	TGCGCCAGCAGCTTGGTCGGGGATTCAACCAACGAGCAGTACTTC
TRBD2	TRBV28	TRBJ2-1	-	CASTQSSGSGYNEQFF	TGTGCCAGCACGCAATCTAGCGGGAGTGGATACAATGAGCAGTTCTTC
-	TRBV29-1	TRBJ1-2	-	CSVEGRLGGYTF	TGCAGCGTTGAGGGCCGACTGGGCGGCTACACCTTC
-	TRBV6-6	TRBJ2-3	once	CASSGWAAGNTDTQYF	TGTGCCAGCAGTGGATGGGCCGCAGGGAATACAGATACGCAGTATTTT
-	TRBV7-9	TRBJ1-4	-	CASSEAGWATNEKLFF	TGTGCCAGCAGCGAGGCCGGCTGGGCAACTAATGAAAAACTGTTTTTT
-	TRBV7-3	TRBJ2-2	-	CASSRDLNTGELFF	TGTGCCAGCAGTCGGGATTTGAACACCGGGGAGCTGTTTTTT
TRBD2	TRBV15	TRBJ2-7	-	CATRSSGSSYEQYF	TGTGCCACCAGGAGTAGCGGGAGCTCCTACGAACAGTACTTC
-	TRBV29-1	TRBJ1-2	-	CSVVRGTYGYTF	TGCAGCGTTGTGCGGGGAACCTATGGCTACACCTTC
-	TRBV28	TRBJ2-7	-	CASSLGTVTGFEQYF	TGTGCCAGCAGTCTGGGGACGGTTACGGGGTTCGAGCAGTACTTC
TRBD1	TRBV19	TRBJ2-1	-	CASSIAGQGPYNEQFF	TGTGCCAGTAGTATAGCGGGACAGGGACCCTACAATGAGCAGTTCTTC
-	TRBV6-6	TRBJ2-4	few	CASSYSSSYAKNIQYF	TGTGCCAGCAGTTACTCGTCTAGTTACGCCAAAAACATTCAGTACTTC
-	TRBV27	TRBJ2-5	-	CASRALGGRAYQETQYF	TGTGCCAGCAGGGCCTTGGGCGGCCGCGCTTACCAAGAGACCCAGTACTTC
TRBD2	TRBV2	TRBJ2-2	-	CATRLAVRTGELFF	TGTGCCACAAGACTAGCCGTTAGGACCGGGGAGCTGTTTTTT
TRBD1	TRBV5-1	TRBJ2-5	-	CASSTGTGAHRETQYF	TGCGCCAGCAGCACTGGGACAGGGGCTCACCGGGAGACCCAGTACTTC
-	TRBV4-2	TRBJ1-6	-	CASSQDLGRIYNSPLHF	TGTGCCAGCAGCCAAGACCTGGGACGGATTTATAATTCACCCCTCCACTTT
-	TRBV6-1	TRBJ1-5	-	CASSEQGLSQPQHF	TGTGCCAGCAGTGAGCAGGGGTTGAGTCAGCCCCAGCATTTT
TRBD2	TRBV7-7	TRBJ2-2	-	CASSSTRLAPDTGELFF	TGTGCCAGCAGCTCCACCCGACTAGCTCCGGACACCGGGGAGCTGTTTTTT
-	TRBV5-1	TRBJ1-3	-	CASSPGVLSGNTIYF	TGCGCCAGCAGCCCCGGGGTACTCTCTGGAAACACCATATATTTT
-	TRBV29-1	TRBJ2-2	-	CSVGRANTGELFF	TGCAGCGTTGGGCGGGCGAACACCGGGGAGCTGTTTTTT
TRBD1	TRBV5-1	TRBJ2-7	-	CASSLRQGPYEQYF	TGCGCCAGCAGCTTGAGACAGGGTCCCTACGAGCAGTACTTC
TRBD2	TRBV30	TRBJ2-1	-	CAWRRTSGNYNEQFF	TGTGCCTGGAGACGGACTAGCGGAAACTACAATGAGCAGTTCTTC
-	TRBV2	TRBJ2-3	-	CASSDLDLRVPQYF	TGTGCCAGCAGTGATCTCGATCTACGAGTTCCGCAGTATTTT
-	TRBV18	TRBJ2-1	few	CASSSGRITGNEQFF	TGTGCCAGCTCTTCCGGGAGAATTACAGGGAATGAGCAGTTCTTC
TRBD1	TRBV11-2	TRBJ1-2	-	CASTNRQGPHYGYTF	TGTGCCAGCACTAACAGACAGGGGCCGCACTATGGCTACACCTTC
-	TRBV7-2	TRBJ2-7	-	CASSLLIGYEQYF	TGTGCCAGCAGCTTACTGATCGGGTACGAGCAGTACTTC
-	TRBV5-1	TRBJ2-7	-	CASSHLYEQYF	TGCGCCAGCAGCCACCTCTACGAGCAGTACTTC
TRBD2	TRBV10-1	TRBJ2-7	-	CANSTGTRHEQYF	TGCGCCAACAGCACCGGGACTAGACACGAGCAGTACTTC
-	TRBV10-3	TRBJ2-7	-	CAISEGYEQYF	TGTGCCATCAGTGAAGGGTACGAGCAGTACTTC
-	TRBV6-6	TRBJ2-1	-	CASSRVGVQVNEQFF	TGTGCCAGCAGCCGGGTAGGAGTTCAGGTCAATGAGCAGTTCTTC
TRBD2	TRBV5-1	TRBJ2-2	-	CASSLALTSQNTGELFF	TGCGCCAGCAGCTTGGCCCTGACTAGCCAAAACACCGGGGAGCTGTTTTTT
TRBD1	TRBV2	TRBJ1-2	-	CASSVTGVGYTF	TGTGCCAGCAGTGTGACAGGGGTTGGCTACACCTTC
TRBD1	TRBV5-4	TRBJ2-2	-	CASSSRTGGRSDGELFF	TGTGCCAGCAGCTCGAGGACAGGGGGCCGGAGTGACGGGGAGCTGTTTTTT
-	TRBV29-1	TRBJ1-4	-	CSVGGSTNEKLFF	TGCAGCGTTGGTGGCTCAACTAATGAAAAACTGTTTTTT
-	TRBV19	TRBJ2-7	-	CASSIQQGYEQYF	TGTGCCAGTTCAATTCAGCAGGGCTACGAGCAGTACTTC
TRBD2	TRBV18	TRBJ2-7	-	CASSPPGTSVSYEQYF	TGTGCCAGCTCACCACCTGGGACTAGCGTCTCCTACGAGCAGTACTTC
-	TRBV1	TRBJ2-2	-	CTSSQEDTGELFF	TGCACCAGCAGCCAAGAGGACACCGGGGAGCTGTTTTTT
-	TRBV6-1	TRBJ1-1	-	CASRPTGRNTEAFF	TGTGCCAGCAGGCCCACAGGGAGGAACACTGAAGCTTTCTTT